This T cell receptor beta chain was sequenced for a study of cytomegalovirus exposure and HLA in healthy donors. A multiplex PCR was run with 60 Vbeta primers and 13 Jbeta primers. Only in-frame clones appear in the TCRdb table, and some are missing; sequencing was by immunoSEQ multiplex PCR. The table shows 140,000 to 150,000 clones, with approximately 70% occurring only once. There were likely unrecorded immune exposures, though donors were nominally healthy when sampled. This clone was found once. Its antigen is not identified. Study results and limitations: In a later analysis, common viral pathogens appeared linked to several of the most significant clusters. When presence/absence was analysed, sequencing depth was taken to be roughly uniform across donors.

This CDR3 has 13 residues. Looked up from germline, CDR1 is SGHDN and CDR2 is FVKESK. V dropped 4 bases and J dropped 5 bases, with 9 bases sitting between them. The sequenced sample consisted of PBMCs. The sequence was obtained from an older woman in good health and CMV-seropositive. V and J are TRBV14 and TRBJ1-5; D uncertain. The CDR3, as DNA: TGTGCCAGCAGCCGAGGGCTCGATCAGCCCCAGCATTTT. Protein product: CASSRGLDQPQHF.